A single sample is the source of the 28 T cell receptor beta chains below, sequenced in a study of blood T cell repertoires in COVID-19. The data were produced by immunoSEQ multiplex PCR, yet TCRdb's version contains in-frame clones alone and is incomplete. Here the sample spans approximately 26,000 clones, around 93% being singletons. Sequencing was performed on peripheral blood. The receptors were sampled from a human donor in a cohort sampled during active COVID-19.

This chain joins TRBV10-1 and TRBJ2-1; possible D gene TRBD1, 6 bases. V gave up 3 bases and J gave up 6 bases, with 12 bases separating them. CDR1 is WNHNN, CDR2 SYGVQD, per germline (reference sequence). The CDR3 length is 14 residues. CDR3 DNA sequence: TGCGCCAGCAGTGACAGGGGTATGATCAATGAGCAGTTCTTC. This gives the protein CASSDRGMINEQFF.

The chain carries TRBV5-6 and TRBJ1-1; D perhaps matches TRBD1 (5 bases). There are 14 residues in the CDR3. V was cut by 5 bases and J by 3 bases, with 14 bases left in between. CDR1 and CDR2 (germline): SGHDT, YYEEEE. The CDR3 is CASRKSNRHTEAFF. The CDR3 DNA is TGTGCCAGCAGGAAGAGTAACAGGCACACTGAAGCTTTCTTT.

This chain connects TRBV11-2 to TRBJ2-3; 9 bases align to TRBD2. The CDR3 has 16 residues. Germline values: CDR1 SGHAT, CDR2 FQNNGV. With V trimmed by 5 bases and J by 2 bases, 8 bases remained unmatched. The CDR3 is CASSIQTSGYTDTQYF. Here the CDR3 DNA reads TGTGCCAGCAGCATCCAGACTAGCGGATACACAGATACGCAGTATTTT. The whole variable domain, filled in from reference TRBV11-2 and TRBJ2-3, reads EAGVAQSPRYKIIEKRQSVAFWCNPISGHATLYWYQQILGQGPKLLIQFQNNGVVDDSQLPKDRFSAERLKGVDSTLKIQPAKLEDSAVYLCASSIQTSGYTDTQYFGPGTRLTVL.

This sequence joins TRBV12-3 or TRBV12-4 and TRBJ1-4; possible D gene TRBD1, 5 bases. The V gene lost 8 bases and the J gene lost 7 bases, with 14 bases spanning the gap. CDR3 length equals 13 residues. CDR3 DNA: TGTGCCAGCCGGGGGGGAGGAAGTGAAAAACTGTTTTTT. It translates to CASRGGGSEKLFF.

The V gene is TRBV24-1, the J gene TRBJ2-7, with a possible D match to TRBD2 (5 bases). Between the trimmed V and J ends, which lost 7 bases and 2 bases, there was a span of 11 bases. CDR1 KGHDR and CDR2 SFDVKD come from the germline V gene. This CDR3 region has 13 residues. The CDR3 protein is CATSSGVPYEQYF. DNA for the CDR3: TGTGCCACCAGCTCCGGGGTCCCCTACGAGCAGTACTTC.

This sequence joins TRBV5-1 and TRBJ1-1, with D possibly matching TRBD1 (5 bases). Germline V gives CDR1 SGHRS, CDR2 YFSETQ. The CDR3 runs 14 residues. V shed 3 bases and J shed 2 bases, with 11 bases lying between them. The CDR3 sequence is CASSWRGPNTEAFF. The CDR3 region has the DNA TGCGCCAGCAGCTGGAGGGGACCAAACACTGAAGCTTTCTTT.

The rearrangement uses TRBV6-2 or TRBV6-3 and TRBJ2-1; D gene ambiguous. The CDR3 has 17 amino acids. In germline, CDR1 is MNHEY, CDR2 SVGEGT. The germline V and J ends were trimmed by 4 bases and 5 bases, with 21 bases remaining between them. CDR3 amino acids: CASSFLPEQSIDNEQFF. The CDR3 DNA reads as TGTGCCAGCAGTTTTCTTCCAGAACAGAGTATAGACAATGAGCAGTTCTTC.

This clone is a singleton in its sample. The V and J genes are TRBV19 and TRBJ2-1; D not resolved. V was pared by 4 bases and J by 2 bases, with 6 bases between. CDR3 length: 13 amino acids. The V gene's germline CDR1 is LNHDA and CDR2 SQIVND (reference sequence). For the CDR3, the DNA is TGTGCCAGTAGTACTGAGGCCTACAATGAGCAGTTCTTC. It translates to CASSTEAYNEQFF.

Worth noting for this clone: One junction end disagrees with the germline gene, perhaps due to a read error. The chain is built from TRBV7-7 and TRBJ2-1; 9 bases fit TRBD2. Germline values: CDR1 SSHAT, CDR2 FNYEAQ (reference sequence). The CDR3 has 16 residues. CDR3 amino acids: CASSLKGLAATGEQFF. The CDR3 nucleotides are TGTGCTAGCAGCTTAAAGGGACTAGCTGCAACGGGTGAGCAGTTCTTC.

The V call is TRBV9, the J call TRBJ2-2; no clear D. This CDR3 has 12 amino acids. The V end was cut by 2 bases, the J end by 6 bases, with 5 bases between. Per germline, CDR1 SGDLS and CDR2 YYNGEE. CDR3 nucleotides: TGTGCCAGCAGCGTCCTTGCCGGGGAGCTGTTTTTT. It specifies CASSVLAGELFF.

This clone was seen only once. The J gene is TRBJ2-7, the V gene TRBV5-6; D is perhaps TRBD2 (6 bases). Deletions cut 4 bases from V and 9 bases from J, with 29 bases between. The CDR3 sequence is 17 residues long. Germline CDR1 is SGHDT and CDR2 is YYEEEE. CDR3 in DNA: TGTGCCAGCAGCATACGAACTAGCAATACGAGGAGAATGGGGCAGTACTTC. Protein sequence: CASSIRTSNTRRMGQYF.

This clone was observed once. This chain links TRBV15 with TRBJ2-5; the match to TRBD2 covers 8 bases. The CDR3 extends over 17 amino acids. Germline V gives CDR1 LNHNV, CDR2 YYDKDF (reference sequence). The ends lost 1 base at V and 1 base at J; junction bases unmatched: 8. CDR3 DNA: TGTGCCACCAGCAGAGGACGGCCGCGGGGGGTCCAAGAGACCCAGTACTTC. The encoded protein is CATSRGRPRGVQETQYF.

The rearrangement links TRBV27 to TRBJ2-1; 12 bases map to TRBD2. The CDR3 has 18 amino acids. Looked up from germline, CDR1 is MNHEY and CDR2 is SMNVEV (reference sequence). V dropped 6 bases and J dropped 5; count of bases not matched to a gene: 14. CDR3 in amino acids: CASSRTSGGLPQNNEQFF. CDR3 bases: TGTGCCAGCAGCCGAACTAGCGGGGGGCTCCCACAAAACAATGAGCAGTTCTTC.

The chain recombines TRBV7-6 with TRBJ1-4; D ambiguous. Germline CDR1 and CDR2: SGHVS and FNYEAQ. This CDR3 contains 15 residues. V shed 2 bases and J shed 4 bases, with 11 bases lying between them. In nucleotides, the CDR3 is TGTGCCAGCAGCTTAAACAGCCAGTTTAATGAAAAACTGTTTTTT. Its translation: CASSLNSQFNEKLFF.

The chain links TRBV7-9 to TRBJ2-1; 9 bases line up with TRBD1. Per the germline V gene, CDR1 is SEHNR and CDR2 is FQNEAQ (reference sequence). The CDR3 totals 14 residues. V was clipped by 4 bases and J by 9 bases; unmatched bases: 7. The chain's CDR3 is CASSSGTGLSEQFF. CDR3 nucleotides: TGTGCCAGCAGCTCGGGGACAGGGTTATCTGAGCAGTTCTTC.

The rearrangement joins TRBV2 to TRBJ2-7, with 14 bases matching TRBD2. The CDR3 has 16 residues. The V and J ends lost 5 bases and 0 bases, in that order; junction bases with no gene match: 3. Germline assignment: CDR1 SNHLY and CDR2 FYNNEI. As DNA, the CDR3 is TGTGCCAGCAGTACGACTAGCGGGAGGGACTCCTACGAGCAGTACTTC. It translates to CASSTTSGRDSYEQYF.

The chain couples TRBV6-1 to TRBJ1-1; 10 positions match TRBD1. J lost 2 bases, V lost 4 bases, and 7 bases had no gene match. From germline, CDR1 is MNHNS and CDR2 SASEGT. The CDR3 extends over 16 amino acids. The CDR3 DNA follows: TGTGCCAGCAGTGGGGGACAGGGGAACAGAAACACTGAAGCTTTCTTT. Protein: CASSGGQGNRNTEAFF.

The CDR3 here is CASSSSRTGVQETQYF. CDR3 bases: TGTGCCAGCAGCTCATCACGGACAGGGGTGCAAGAGACCCAGTACTTC. The V and J genes are TRBV7-2 and TRBJ2-5, with 9 bases aligning to TRBD1. The germline CDR1 and CDR2 sequences are SGHTA and FQGNSA. Losses at the gene ends were 4 bases for V and 2 bases for J; bases not matched to a gene: 8. This CDR3 region has 16 residues.

The V and J genes are TRBV7-9 and TRBJ2-5; 10 nucleotides match TRBD2. Germline loops: CDR1 SEHNR, CDR2 FQNEAQ (reference sequence). Germline trimming cut 4 bases from V and 4 bases from J; bases unmatched to any gene: 12. The CDR3 length is 17 residues. The CDR3 spells CASSSQTPLAGRETQYF. CDR3 coding DNA: TGTGCCAGCAGCTCCCAAACCCCACTAGCGGGACGAGAGACCCAGTACTTC. Complete variable domain (other parts from reference TRBV7-9 and TRBJ2-5): DTGVSQNPRHKITKRGQNVTFRCDPISEHNRLYWYRQTLGQGPEFLTYFQNEAQLEKSRLLSDRFSAERPKGSFSTLEIQRTEQGDSAMYLCASSSQTPLAGRETQYFGPGTRLLVL.

This chain links TRBV7-9 with TRBJ1-2; D is undetermined. This CDR3 is 13 amino acids long. V was clipped by 3 bases and J by 6 bases, with 11 bases between them. The germline gives CDR1 SEHNR, CDR2 FQNEAQ (reference sequence). CDR3 region: CASSLGRANGYTF. The CDR3 DNA sequence: TGTGCCAGCAGCTTGGGGAGGGCGAATGGCTACACCTTC.

The chain carries TRBV29-1 and TRBJ2-7; 7 bases match TRBD2. Germline CDR1 reads SQVTM; CDR2 reads ANQGSEA. The J segment lost 7 bases and the V segment lost 2 bases, leaving 8 bases of the junction unmatched. CDR3 length: 13 residues. The CDR3 DNA is TGCAGCGTTGAAATGGCGGGAGAGATTGAGCAGTACTTC. This encodes CSVEMAGEIEQYF.

The genes are TRBV19 and TRBJ2-1; 10 bases map to TRBD2. The CDR3 is made up of 16 amino acids. Germline V gene sequence: CDR1 LNHDA, CDR2 SQIVND (reference sequence). J lost 1 base, V lost 3 bases, and 3 bases had no gene match. The CDR3 DNA reads as TGTGCCAGTAGTATGGCTAGCGGGAGTTCCTACAATGAGCAGTTCTTC. This translates into CASSMASGSSYNEQFF.

The rearrangement uses TRBV5-1 and TRBJ1-1, with D tentatively TRBD1 (6 bases). Germline V gene lookup returns CDR1 SGHRS and CDR2 YFSETQ. The CDR3 extends over 16 amino acids. V shed 4 bases and J shed 1 base, with 17 bases lying between them. The chain's CDR3 is CASSPTGTAPNTEAFF. Written as DNA, the CDR3 is TGCGCCAGCAGCCCCACAGGGACGGCCCCGAACACTGAAGCTTTCTTT.

The chain employs TRBV29-1 and TRBJ2-3; weak D call: TRBD2 (5 bases). Germline CDR1 reads SQVTM; CDR2 reads ANQGSEA. The CDR3 has 12 amino acids. V was clipped by 3 bases and J by 2 bases, with 6 bases between them. DNA for the CDR3: TGCAGCGTTGACCGGGACACAGATACGCAGTATTTT. Translated: CSVDRDTDTQYF.

V usage is TRBV13 and J usage is TRBJ2-1; the D gene is possibly TRBD1 (5 bases). CDR1 PRHDT and CDR2 FYEKMQ come from the germline V gene (reference sequence). Trimming removed 7 bases from V and 4 bases from J, with 29 bases in between. The length of the CDR3 is 19 residues. CDR3 amino acids: CASKEKSGVAGSGYNEQFF. Written as DNA, the CDR3 is TGTGCCAGCAAGGAGAAGTCCGGAGTAGCAGGGTCGGGTTACAATGAGCAGTTCTTC.

This chain joins TRBV28 and TRBJ2-7, with D tentatively TRBD2 (5 bases). The CDR3 sequence is 15 residues long. In germline, CDR1 is MDHEN, CDR2 SYDVKM. The ends were cut back, 2 bases at V and 2 bases at J, with 13 bases in the middle. CDR3 coding DNA: TGTGCCAGCAGTTTACCTTCTCGGGGAACCTACGAGCAGTACTTC. Protein: CASSLPSRGTYEQYF.

The V gene is TRBV28, the J gene TRBJ1-1; no clear D gene. The V and J ends lost 3 bases and 8 bases respectively, with 13 bases between them. This CDR3 region has 13 residues. The V gene's germline CDR1 is MDHEN and CDR2 SYDVKM. CDR3 DNA: TGTGCCAGCAGTTTTATCACAGTGTCAGAAGCTTTCTTT. Amino acid sequence: CASSFITVSEAFF.

The chain recombines TRBV29-1 with TRBJ1-1, with unresolved D. V was trimmed by 0 bases and J by 3 bases, leaving 5 bases between them. This CDR3 is 12 amino acids long. CDR1 SQVTM and CDR2 ANQGSEA come from the germline V gene. CDR3 in DNA: TGCAGCGTTGAAGACCCAGACACTGAAGCTTTCTTT. This gives the protein CSVEDPDTEAFF.